One T cell receptor (beta chain) is described in this entry. TCRdb re-called the 5' RACE reads and shows each CDR3 protein once, DNA omitted. The table for this sample gives 500,000 to 700,000 distinct CDR3 sequences. Germline values: CDR1 SGHRS, CDR2 YFSETQ. The CDR3 is 15 residues long. The data are from a study of T cells expressing NK-cell markers. This sequence was found in a man younger than 30 in good health. The material sequenced was blood T cells: a sorted CD56 or NKG2C T cell subset, CD4+ or CD8+ T cells, or bulk PBMC T cells (not recorded which). The rearrangement uses TRBV5-1 and TRBJ1-1; TCRdb indicates TRBD1, and absent DNA this call remains unverified. CDR3: CASSSSGQENTEAFF.